The 31 T cell receptor beta chains reported below all come from one sample, sequenced in a study of CD8 T cells in ankylosing spondylitis. In TCRdb, the 5' RACE reads were re-called with MiXCR into one record per CDR3 protein. The sample carries 45,000 to 60,000 distinct CDR3 sequences, 6% to 7.5% recorded once. Sequenced material: blood, either unsorted or a sorted T cell fraction (not recorded which). The receptors come from a female donor with ankylosing spondylitis or in good health (not recorded which).

At least ten counts were recorded for this clonotype. This CDR3 is CASSTTSGWSYEQYF. The CDR3 coding sequence is TGCGCCAGCAGCACCACTAGCGGATGGTCCTACGAGCAGTACTTC. The genes are TRBV5-1 and TRBJ2-7, with 8 nucleotides matching TRBD2. Germline values: CDR1 SGHRS, CDR2 YFSETQ. CDR3 length: 15 amino acids. V lost 4 bases, J lost 1 base, and 7 bases stayed unmatched.

The chain recombines TRBV11-2 with TRBJ1-2; D is ambiguous. Trimming left V 0 bases short and J 7 bases short, with 9 bases between. Germline CDR1 SGHAT, CDR2 FQNNGV. The CDR3 spans 13 residues. CDR3 protein: CASSLDEGAGYTF. The CDR3 coding sequence is TGTGCCAGCAGCTTAGATGAGGGTGCTGGCTACACCTTC.

This clonotype was seen at least ten times. V usage is TRBV15 and J usage is TRBJ1-2, with a tentative D call TRBD1 (6 bases). The ends were cut back, 2 bases at V and 4 bases at J, with 17 bases in the middle. Germline V gene sequence: CDR1 LNHNV, CDR2 YYDKDF (reference sequence). The CDR3 covers 16 residues. The chain's CDR3 is CATSRLPTGKSYGYTF. Written as DNA, the CDR3 is TGTGCCACCAGCAGATTACCGACAGGCAAGTCCTATGGCTACACCTTC. Variable domain in full (rest from reference TRBV15 and TRBJ1-2): DAMVIQNPRYQVTQFGKPVTLSCSQTLNHNVMYWYQQKSSQAPKLLFHYYDKDFNNEADTPDNFQSRRPNTSFCFLDIRSPGLGDTAMYLCATSRLPTGKSYGYTFGSGTRLTVV.

This clonotype was observed at least ten times. The chain carries TRBV4-3 and TRBJ2-7; possible D gene TRBD2, 5 bases. Trimming took off 0 bases at V and 3 bases at J, with 12 bases between the two ends. The germline CDR1 and CDR2 sequences are LGHNA and YSLEER. The CDR3 consists of 15 residues. The CDR3 bases are TGCGCCAGCAGCCAAGACTTTGAGGGAAACTACGAGCAGTACTTC. Encoded protein: CASSQDFEGNYEQYF.

This clonotype was counted only a few times. The rearrangement joins TRBV6-5 to TRBJ1-5; D not resolved. The V end was cut by 0 bases, the J end by 5 bases, with 5 bases between. The CDR3 spans 13 residues. The germline V gene has CDR1 MNHEY and CDR2 SVGAGI. CDR3 protein: CASSYSEDQPQHF. The DNA of the CDR3 is TGTGCCAGCAGTTACTCTGAGGATCAGCCCCAGCATTTT.

This clonotype was picked up many times. The chain couples TRBV5-4 to TRBJ1-2; TRBD1 aligns across 9 bases. The CDR3 contains 14 residues. V lost 3 bases to trimming and J lost 4 bases; unmatched junction nucleotides: 4. The germline gives CDR1 SGHNT, CDR2 YYREEE (reference sequence). CDR3 DNA: TGTGCCAGCAGCTCACCGGGACAGGGCTATGGCTACACCTTC. Encoded protein: CASSSPGQGYGYTF.

The chain carries TRBV7-2 and TRBJ1-2, with 8 bases matching TRBD1. The V gene's germline CDR1 is SGHTA and CDR2 FQGNSA. The CDR3 contains 13 residues. Trimming at V came to 3 bases and at J to 8 bases, leaving 5 bases not matched to a gene. CDR3 sequence (DNA): TGTGCCAGCAGCTTCGGACAGGGCATAGGCTACACCTTC. This sequence encodes CASSFGQGIGYTF.

This clonotype was observed many times. The chain has TRBV29-1 and TRBJ2-1; 11 nucleotides agree with TRBD2. Germline values: CDR1 SQVTM, CDR2 ANQGSEA. This CDR3 region has 13 residues. Trimming at V came to 3 bases and at J to 7 bases, leaving 2 bases not matched to a gene. This CDR3 is CSVDRTSGNEQFF. Written as DNA, the CDR3 is TGCAGCGTTGACCGGACTAGCGGGAATGAGCAGTTCTTC.

In its sample, this clonotype ranks as medium-sized (0.01 to 0.1%). The chain uses TRBV29-1 and TRBJ2-3; 9 bases fit TRBD2. The germline V gene encodes CDR1 SQVTM and CDR2 ANQGSEA. This CDR3 comprises 14 residues. Trimming cost V 2 bases and J 2 bases; bases outside gene matches: 2. This chain's CDR3 is CSVESGGITDTQYF. CDR3 nucleotides: TGCAGCGTTGAAAGCGGGGGGATCACAGATACGCAGTATTTT.

This clonotype was observed at least ten times. The chain uses TRBV2 and TRBJ2-7, with D perhaps assigned TRBD1 or TRBD2 (5 bases each). Looked up from germline, CDR1 is SNHLY and CDR2 is FYNNEI. V lost 3 bases and J 4 bases, leaving 10 bases between the germline ends. The CDR3 consists of 13 residues. The chain's CDR3 is CASSDFGGYEQYV. The DNA of the CDR3 is TGTGCCAGCAGTGATTTTGGGGGTTACGAGCAGTACGTC.

This clonotype was recorded many times. This chain joins TRBV12-3 or TRBV12-4 and TRBJ1-1, with D possibly being TRBD1 (5 bases). V lost 7 bases, J lost 3 bases, and 12 bases lay in between. CDR3 length equals 13 residues. In DNA form, the CDR3 reads TGTGCCAGCAATAGATTGGGGGACACTGAAGCTTTCTTT. Amino acid sequence: CASNRLGDTEAFF.

This clonotype was detected many times. V usage is TRBV29-1 and J usage is TRBJ2-7, with D possibly being TRBD1 or TRBD2 (6 bases each). The CDR3 has 14 residues. The V and J ends lost 4 bases and 4 bases respectively, with 17 bases between them. Germline V gene lookup returns CDR1 SQVTM and CDR2 ANQGSEA. The CDR3 sequence: CSVALQGRTYEQYF. For the CDR3, the DNA is TGCAGCGTTGCTCTGCAGGGGAGGACTTACGAGCAGTACTTC.

This chain joins TRBV5-1 and TRBJ1-5; D remains ambiguous. This CDR3 spans 15 amino acids. Trimming took off 4 bases at V and 1 base at J, with 12 bases between the two ends. Germline V gives CDR1 SGHRS, CDR2 YFSETQ. The CDR3 region is CASSPPVGSNQPQHF. The CDR3, as DNA: TGCGCCAGCAGCCCTCCCGTGGGGAGCAATCAGCCCCAGCATTTT.

The rearrangement joins TRBV4-3 to TRBJ2-2; D gene unclear. V was clipped by 11 bases and J by 0 bases, with 10 bases between them. Germline values: CDR1 LGHNA, CDR2 YSLEER. The CDR3 sequence is 13 residues long. The CDR3 bases are TGCGCCTCCGGGCTAACGAACACCGGGGAGCTGTTTTTT. This sequence encodes CASGLTNTGELFF.

This clonotype was found many times. The rearrangement joins TRBV11-2 to TRBJ1-6; TRBD1 is a possible D gene (6 bases). Trimming took 3 bases from V and 7 from J, leaving 22 bases between them. Per the germline V gene, CDR1 is SGHAT and CDR2 is FQNNGV. The CDR3 has 18 amino acids. Here the CDR3 DNA reads TGTGCCAGCAGCTTGGGCCCACCTGGGGGGGCTATAAATTCACCCCTCCACTTT. Encoded protein: CASSLGPPGGAINSPLHF.

The table lists this clonotype with a few counts. The chain recombines TRBV5-1 with TRBJ1-2; 7 nucleotides line up with TRBD1. The germline V gene has CDR1 SGHRS and CDR2 YFSETQ. The V and J ends lost 1 base and 8 bases, in that order; junction bases with no gene match: 8. The CDR3 runs to 14 residues. Here the CDR3 DNA reads TGCGCCAGCAGCTTGTACACAGGGGAGAGGGGCTACACCTTC. Residues: CASSLYTGERGYTF. Variable domain in full (rest from reference TRBV5-1 and TRBJ1-2): KAGVTQTPRYLIKTRGQQVTLSCSPISGHRSVSWYQQTPGQGLQFLFEYFSETQRNKGNFPGRFSGRQFSNSRSEMNVSTLELGDSALYLCASSLYTGERGYTFGSGTRLTVV.

This clonotype was observed a handful of times. This chain joins TRBV19 and TRBJ2-1, with 8 bases lining up with TRBD2. CDR1 is LNHDA and CDR2 is SQIVND in the germline V gene (reference sequence). The length of the CDR3 is 18 residues. Trimming at V came to 6 bases and at J to 7 bases, leaving 20 bases not matched to a gene. CDR3 loop: CASSGVGSSGGHWNEQFF. CDR3 bases: TGTGCCAGTAGCGGTGTCGGCTCGTCGGGGGGGCATTGGAATGAGCAGTTCTTC.

There are many counts of this clonotype. V is TRBV28 and J is TRBJ1-1, with D tentatively TRBD1 (6 bases). V was cut by 3 bases and J by 1 base, with 27 bases left in between. CDR3 length: 20 residues. CDR1 and CDR2 from the germline V gene are MDHEN and SYDVKM. The CDR3 protein is CASSFFLTLDPGDTNTEAFF. CDR3 bases: TGTGCCAGCAGTTTCTTCTTAACTTTAGACCCAGGGGATACGAACACTGAAGCTTTCTTT.

This clonotype was recorded at least ten times. This chain joins TRBV7-6 and TRBJ2-7, with D tentatively TRBD1 (5 bases). CDR3 length equals 15 residues. Germline-derived CDR1 and CDR2 are SGHVS and FNYEAQ. The V end lost 2 bases, the J end lost 7 bases, and 18 bases lay between the germline ends. This chain's CDR3 is CASSLSQGFVGEQYF. The CDR3 DNA is TGTGCCAGCAGCTTAAGTCAGGGTTTCGTGGGGGAGCAGTACTTC. The full variable domain, its missing parts supplied by reference TRBV7-6 and TRBJ2-7, is GAGVSQSPRYKVTKRGQDVALRCDPISGHVSLYWYRQALGQGPEFLTYFNYEAQQDKSGLPNDRFSAERPEGSISTLTIQRTEQRDSAMYRCASSLSQGFVGEQYFGPGTRLTVT.

This clonotype has at least ten counts. A much larger clone differs from this one at a single base, so this may be a read error. V is TRBV7-3 and J is TRBJ1-1; no firm D call. V lost 5 bases and J lost 11, with 24 bases in between. Per the germline V gene, CDR1 is SGHTA and CDR2 is FQGTGA. The CDR3 consists of 15 residues. In DNA form, the CDR3 reads TGTGCCAGCAGCCGGGCTGGACGCCCGTCCTCGAAGGCTTTCTTT. Translation: CASSRAGRPSSKAFF.

This clonotype was counted at least ten times. In DNA form, the CDR3 reads TGCGCCAGCAGCCTTGGACAGGGGGCAGAACCCCAGCATTTT. Protein: CASSLGQGAEPQHF. The chain carries TRBV5-1 and TRBJ1-5; 11 bases align to TRBD1. The trim removed 4 bases at V and 10 bases at J, leaving 7 bases unmatched. The CDR3 length is 14 residues. The germline gives CDR1 SGHRS, CDR2 YFSETQ. The entire variable domain, with the rest obtained from reference TRBV5-1 and TRBJ1-5, is as follows: KAGVTQTPRYLIKTRGQQVTLSCSPISGHRSVSWYQQTPGQGLQFLFEYFSETQRNKGNFPGRFSGRQFSNSRSEMNVSTLELGDSALYLCASSLGQGAEPQHFGDGTRLSIL.

This clonotype was detected ten times or more. The V call is TRBV12-3 or TRBV12-4, the J call TRBJ1-3; unclear D gene. The CDR3 sequence is 15 residues long. V was pared by 3 bases and J by 0 bases, with 9 bases between. The CDR3 sequence: CASSFEAGSGNTIYF. The CDR3 coding sequence is TGTGCCAGCAGTTTTGAGGCCGGCTCTGGAAACACCATATATTTT.

In this sample, this clonotype turned up many times. V usage is TRBV9 and J usage is TRBJ1-4, with D possibly being TRBD1 (5 bases). Germline lookup yields CDR1 SGDLS and CDR2 YYNGEE. This CDR3 is 14 amino acids long. The V and J ends lost 4 bases and 7 bases respectively, with 14 bases between them. The CDR3 DNA sequence: TGTGCCAGCAGCCCCCAGGGCGCGCGTGAAAAACTGTTTTTT. Translation gives CASSPQGAREKLFF.

This clonotype was detected many times. The J gene is TRBJ2-4, the V gene TRBV2, with a weak D call TRBD2 (6 bases). Trimming stripped 8 bases from V and 0 bases from J, with 11 bases between. The CDR3 covers 14 residues. From germline, CDR1 is SNHLY and CDR2 FYNNEI. As DNA, the CDR3 is TGTGCCAGCGGGGAGGATCTAGCCAAAAACATTCAGTACTTC. Translating gives CASGEDLAKNIQYF.

This clonotype is a singleton in its sample. The chain employs TRBV5-1 and TRBJ2-2; 10 nucleotides align to TRBD2. The germline V gene encodes CDR1 SGHRS and CDR2 YFSETQ. V gave up 4 bases and J gave up 5 bases; unmatched junction bases: 8. This CDR3 spans 16 amino acids. CDR3 coding DNA: TGCGCCAGCAGCCCCAGAGCGGGGGGGCCTACCGGGGAGCTGTTTTTT. This translates into CASSPRAGGPTGELFF.

In this sample, this clonotype turned up many times. The chain employs TRBV14 and TRBJ2-1; 9 bases match TRBD2. J lost 8 bases, V lost 0 bases, and 11 bases had no gene match. The CDR3 loop spans 17 amino acids. Germline CDR1 and CDR2: SGHDN and FVKESK. CDR3 DNA sequence: TGTGCCAGCAGCCAAGATCACGGGATAGCGGGGGCCGATGAGCAGTTCTTC. As protein: CASSQDHGIAGADEQFF.

This clonotype was observed at least ten times. The chain links TRBV14 to TRBJ2-1; TRBD2 is a possible D gene (5 bases). Trimming pared 2 bases from V and 10 bases from J, leaving 12 bases between. The germline gives CDR1 SGHDN, CDR2 FVKESK. This CDR3 is built from 13 residues. The CDR3 nucleotides are TGTGCCAGCAGCCAAAAGAGGGTCGGGGAGCAGTTCTTC. It specifies CASSQKRVGEQFF.

This CDR3 reads CASSRVSGRNYNEQFF. The CDR3 nucleotides are TGTGCCAGCAGCCGCGTGAGTGGCAGAAATTACAATGAGCAGTTCTTC. This chain connects TRBV7-2 to TRBJ2-1, with no clear D. CDR1 and CDR2 (germline): SGHTA, FQGNSA. V gave up 5 bases and J gave up 4 bases, with 18 bases separating them. This CDR3 has 16 amino acids.

This chain connects TRBV20-1 to TRBJ2-5, with 8 bases matching TRBD2. Germline CDR1 is DFQATT and CDR2 is SNEGSKA (reference sequence). After removal of 6 bases from V and 0 bases from J, the junction contained 12 bases not matched to a gene. The CDR3 has 16 residues. DNA for the CDR3: TGCAGTGCCGCCCCGAGGAGCGGGGGCTACCAAGAGACCCAGTACTTC. This gives the protein CSAAPRSGGYQETQYF.

The chain links TRBV7-8 to TRBJ1-4; D not resolved. Trimming left V 4 bases short and J 5 bases short, with 14 bases between. The CDR3 length is 15 residues. Germline V gene data show CDR1 as SGHVS and CDR2 as FQNEAQ. The CDR3 is CASSSDRQQNEKLFF. The CDR3, as DNA: TGTGCCAGCAGCTCGGATCGACAACAGAATGAAAAACTGTTTTTT.

This clonotype was observed at least ten times. The rearrangement uses TRBV5-6 and TRBJ1-4, with D possibly being TRBD1 (5 bases). The CDR3 is 15 amino acids. V shed 0 bases and J shed 2 bases, with 8 bases lying between them. From germline, CDR1 is SGHDT and CDR2 YYEEEE. CDR3 nucleotide sequence: TGTGCCAGCAGCTTGGGGGGCCTGACTAATGAAAAACTGTTTTTT. It yields the protein CASSLGGLTNEKLFF.